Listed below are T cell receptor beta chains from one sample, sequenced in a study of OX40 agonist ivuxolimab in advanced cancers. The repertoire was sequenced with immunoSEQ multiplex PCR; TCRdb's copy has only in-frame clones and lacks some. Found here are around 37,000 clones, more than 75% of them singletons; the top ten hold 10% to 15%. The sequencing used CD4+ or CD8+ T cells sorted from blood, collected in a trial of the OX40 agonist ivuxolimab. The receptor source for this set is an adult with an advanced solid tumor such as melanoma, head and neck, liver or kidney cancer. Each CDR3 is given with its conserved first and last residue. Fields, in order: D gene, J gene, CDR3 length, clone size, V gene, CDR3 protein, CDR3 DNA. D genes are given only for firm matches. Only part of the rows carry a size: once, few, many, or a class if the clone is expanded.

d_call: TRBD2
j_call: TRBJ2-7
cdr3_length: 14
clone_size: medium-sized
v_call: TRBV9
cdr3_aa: CASSGGTSAYEQYF
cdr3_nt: TGTGCCAGCAGCGGTGGGACTAGCGCCTACGAGCAGTACTTC

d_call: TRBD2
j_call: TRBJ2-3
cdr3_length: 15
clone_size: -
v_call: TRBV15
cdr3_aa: CATSRETSGADTQYF
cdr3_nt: TGTGCCACCAGCAGGGAGACTAGCGGGGCAGATACGCAGTATTTT

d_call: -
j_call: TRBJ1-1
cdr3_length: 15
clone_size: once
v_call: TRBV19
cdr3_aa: CASSPWGQGSTEAFF
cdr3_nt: TGTGCCAGTAGTCCCTGGGGGCAGGGGAGCACTGAAGCTTTCTTT

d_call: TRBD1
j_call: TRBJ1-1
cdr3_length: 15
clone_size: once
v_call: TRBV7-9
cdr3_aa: CASSPRQGANTEAFF
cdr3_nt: TGTGCCAGCAGCCCCCGACAGGGGGCGAACACTGAAGCTTTCTTT

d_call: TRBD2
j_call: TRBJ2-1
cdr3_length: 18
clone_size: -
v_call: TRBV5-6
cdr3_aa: CASSRPGLAGGAYNEQFF
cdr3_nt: TGTGCCAGCAGCAGACCGGGACTAGCGGGAGGTGCCTACAATGAGCAGTTCTTC

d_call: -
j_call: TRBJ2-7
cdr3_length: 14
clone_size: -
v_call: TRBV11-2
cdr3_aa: CASSLLGSSYEQYF
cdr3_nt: TGTGCCAGCAGCTTATTAGGGAGCTCCTACGAGCAGTACTTC

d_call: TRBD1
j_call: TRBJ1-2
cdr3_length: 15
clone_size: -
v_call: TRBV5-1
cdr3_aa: CASSPLTGGGFGYTF
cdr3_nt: TGCGCCAGCAGCCCACTGACAGGGGGCGGTTTTGGCTACACCTTC

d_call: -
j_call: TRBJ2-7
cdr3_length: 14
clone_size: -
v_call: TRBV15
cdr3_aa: CATSDRRGQDYQYF
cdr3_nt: TGTGCCACCAGCGACCGGCGCGGACAGGACTACCAGTACTTC

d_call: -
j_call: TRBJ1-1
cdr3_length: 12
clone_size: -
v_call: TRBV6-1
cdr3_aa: CASSQTGAEAFF
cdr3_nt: TGTGCCAGCAGCCAGACGGGCGCTGAAGCTTTCTTT

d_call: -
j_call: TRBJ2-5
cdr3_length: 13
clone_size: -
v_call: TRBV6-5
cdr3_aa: CASTFSWGETQYF
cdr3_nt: TGTGCCAGCACTTTTTCTTGGGGAGAGACCCAGTACTTC

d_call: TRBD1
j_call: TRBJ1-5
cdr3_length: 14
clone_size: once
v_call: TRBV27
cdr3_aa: CASSPTGGHQPQHF
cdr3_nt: TGTGCCAGCAGTCCCACAGGGGGCCATCAGCCCCAGCATTTT

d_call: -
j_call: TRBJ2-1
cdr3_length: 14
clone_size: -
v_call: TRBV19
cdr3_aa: CASSMILAIHEQFF
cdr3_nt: TGTGCCAGTAGTATGATTTTGGCTATCCATGAGCAGTTCTTC

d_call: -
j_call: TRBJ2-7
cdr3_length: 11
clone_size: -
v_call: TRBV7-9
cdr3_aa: CASGGGLEQYF
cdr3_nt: TGTGCCAGCGGCGGCGGGCTCGAGCAGTACTTC

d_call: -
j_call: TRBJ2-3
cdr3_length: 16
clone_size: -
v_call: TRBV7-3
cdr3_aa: CASSLLGGSGTDTQYF
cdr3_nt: TGTGCCAGCAGCTTGCTTGGGGGGTCTGGCACAGATACGCAGTATTTT

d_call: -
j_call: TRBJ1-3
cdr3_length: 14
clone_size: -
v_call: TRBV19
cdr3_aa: CASSLTASGNTIYF
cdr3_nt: TGTGCCAGTAGCCTGACGGCTTCTGGAAACACCATATATTTT

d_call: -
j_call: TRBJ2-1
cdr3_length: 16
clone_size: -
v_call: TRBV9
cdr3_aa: CASSPPRGESYNEQFF
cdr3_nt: TGTGCCAGCAGCCCCCCGAGGGGTGAATCCTACAATGAGCAGTTCTTC

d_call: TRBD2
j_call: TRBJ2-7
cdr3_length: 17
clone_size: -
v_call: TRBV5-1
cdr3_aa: CASRSHLREGPSYEQYF
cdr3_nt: TGCGCCAGCAGGTCGCACCTTCGGGAGGGCCCTTCCTACGAGCAGTACTTC

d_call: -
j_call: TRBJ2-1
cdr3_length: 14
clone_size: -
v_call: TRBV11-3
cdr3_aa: CASSSLSDPQEQFF
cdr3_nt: TGTGCCAGCAGCTCCCTCAGCGACCCCCAGGAGCAGTTCTTC

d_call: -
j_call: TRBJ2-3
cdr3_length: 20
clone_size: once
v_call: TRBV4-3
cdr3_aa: CASSQEWTREKLDSTYTQYF
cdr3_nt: TGCGCCAGCAGCCAAGAGTGGACTAGAGAAAAACTGGACAGCACATATACGCAGTATTTT

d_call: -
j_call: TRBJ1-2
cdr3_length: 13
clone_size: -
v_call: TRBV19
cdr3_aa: CASRELSNYGYTF
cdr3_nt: TGTGCCAGTAGGGAACTTTCTAACTATGGCTACACCTTC

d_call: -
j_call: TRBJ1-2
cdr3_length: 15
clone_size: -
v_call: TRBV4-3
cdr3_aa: CASSHSGTPIYGYTF
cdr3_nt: TGCGCCAGCAGCCACTCCGGGACGCCAATCTATGGCTACACCTTC

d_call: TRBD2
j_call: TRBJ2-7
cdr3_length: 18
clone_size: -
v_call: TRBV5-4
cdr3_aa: CASSLRRLAGLPSYEQYF
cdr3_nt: TGTGCCAGCAGCCTCAGGCGGCTAGCGGGTCTACCTTCCTACGAGCAGTACTTC

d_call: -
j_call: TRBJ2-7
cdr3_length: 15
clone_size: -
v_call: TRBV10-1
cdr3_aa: CASSINTIPRYEQYF
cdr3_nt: TGCGCCAGCAGTATAAACACGATCCCCCGCTACGAGCAGTACTTC

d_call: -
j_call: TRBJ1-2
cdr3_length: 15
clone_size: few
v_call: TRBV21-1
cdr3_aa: CASSRRDRVGYGYTF
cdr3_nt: TGTGCCAGCAGTAGAAGGGACAGGGTGGGCTATGGCTACACCTTC

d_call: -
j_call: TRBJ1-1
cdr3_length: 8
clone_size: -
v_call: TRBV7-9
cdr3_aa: CASSPPFF
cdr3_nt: TGTGCCAGCAGTCCCCCTTTCTTT

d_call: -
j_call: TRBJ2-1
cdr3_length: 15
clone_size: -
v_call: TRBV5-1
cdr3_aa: CASSLAQGSYNEQFF
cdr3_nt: TGCGCCAGCAGCTTGGCCCAGGGGTCCTACAATGAGCAGTTCTTC

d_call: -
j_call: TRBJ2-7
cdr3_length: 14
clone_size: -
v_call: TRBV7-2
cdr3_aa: CASSLTAPAYEQYF
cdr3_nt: TGTGCCAGCAGCTTAACAGCCCCAGCTTACGAGCAGTACTTC

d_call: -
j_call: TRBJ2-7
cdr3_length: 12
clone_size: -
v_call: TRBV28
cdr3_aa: CASSLAGYEQYF
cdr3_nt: TGTGCCAGCAGTTTAGCGGGATACGAGCAGTACTTC

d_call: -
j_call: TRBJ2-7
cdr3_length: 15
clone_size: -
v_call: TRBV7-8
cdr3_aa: CASSFPGISSYEQYF
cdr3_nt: TGTGCCAGCAGCTTCCCCGGGATTTCGTCCTACGAGCAGTACTTC

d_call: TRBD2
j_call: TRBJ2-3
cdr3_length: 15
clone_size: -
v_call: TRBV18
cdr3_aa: CASSPIAGEADTQYF
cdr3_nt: TGTGCCAGCTCACCCATAGCGGGAGAAGCAGATACGCAGTATTTT

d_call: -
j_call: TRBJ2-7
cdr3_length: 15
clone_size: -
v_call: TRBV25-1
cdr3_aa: CASSESGGLSYEQYF
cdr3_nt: TGTGCCAGCAGTGAATCCGGCGGCCTCTCCTACGAGCAGTACTTC

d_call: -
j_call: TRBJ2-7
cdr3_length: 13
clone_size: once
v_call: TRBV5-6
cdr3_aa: CASSLAAVYEQYF
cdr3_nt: TGTGCCAGCAGCTTGGCTGCAGTCTACGAGCAGTACTTC

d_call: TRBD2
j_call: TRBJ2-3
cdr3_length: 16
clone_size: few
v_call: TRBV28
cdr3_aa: CASSLNLAGATDTQYF
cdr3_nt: TGTGCCAGCAGTTTAAACCTAGCGGGAGCTACAGATACGCAGTATTTT

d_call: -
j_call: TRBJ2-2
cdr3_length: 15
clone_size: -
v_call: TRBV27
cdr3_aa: CASSPPGRTVGELFF
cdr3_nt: TGTGCCAGCAGTCCACCGGGACGGACTGTCGGGGAGCTGTTTTTT

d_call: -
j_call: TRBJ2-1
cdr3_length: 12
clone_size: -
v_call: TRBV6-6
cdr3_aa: CASSYLDNEQFF
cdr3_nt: TGTGCCAGCAGTTACCTTGACAATGAGCAGTTCTTC

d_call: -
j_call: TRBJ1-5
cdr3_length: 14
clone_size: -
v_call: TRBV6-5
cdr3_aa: CASSYGEGVQPQHF
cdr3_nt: TGTGCCAGCAGTTACGGGGAGGGAGTACAGCCCCAGCATTTT

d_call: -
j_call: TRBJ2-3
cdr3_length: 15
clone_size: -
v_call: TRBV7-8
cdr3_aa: CASSLGVTNTDTQYF
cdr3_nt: TGTGCCAGCAGCTTAGGCGTGACCAACACAGATACGCAGTATTTT

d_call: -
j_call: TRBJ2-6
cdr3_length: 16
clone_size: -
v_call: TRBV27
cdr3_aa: CASSLSGYGGANVLTF
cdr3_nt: TGTGCCAGCAGTTTATCAGGGTATGGTGGGGCCAACGTCCTGACTTTC

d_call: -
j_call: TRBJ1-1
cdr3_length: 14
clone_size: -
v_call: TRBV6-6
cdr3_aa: CASSYSAGNTEAFF
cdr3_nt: TGTGCCAGCAGTTACTCGGCAGGGAACACTGAAGCTTTCTTT

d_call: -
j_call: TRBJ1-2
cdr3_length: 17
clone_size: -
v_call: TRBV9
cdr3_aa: CASSVGPPGSMVDGYTF
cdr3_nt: TGTGCCAGCAGCGTAGGACCCCCCGGTTCTATGGTAGATGGCTACACCTTC

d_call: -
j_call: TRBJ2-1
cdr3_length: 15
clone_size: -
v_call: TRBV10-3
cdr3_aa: CAISGGPGPSNEQFF
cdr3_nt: TGTGCCATCAGTGGGGGGCCTGGGCCCTCCAATGAGCAGTTCTTC

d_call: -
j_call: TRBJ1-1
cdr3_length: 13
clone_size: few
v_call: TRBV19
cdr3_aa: CASSIGGNTEAFF
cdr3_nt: TGTGCCAGTAGTATAGGTGGGAACACTGAAGCTTTCTTT

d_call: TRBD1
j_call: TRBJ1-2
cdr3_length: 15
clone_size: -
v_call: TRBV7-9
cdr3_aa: CASSLHRDRDSGYTF
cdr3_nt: TGTGCCAGCAGCTTACACCGGGACAGGGACTCCGGCTACACCTTC

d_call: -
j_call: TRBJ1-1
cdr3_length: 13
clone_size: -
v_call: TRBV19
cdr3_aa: CASSQGMNTEAFF
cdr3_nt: TGTGCCAGTAGTCAGGGCATGAACACTGAAGCTTTCTTT

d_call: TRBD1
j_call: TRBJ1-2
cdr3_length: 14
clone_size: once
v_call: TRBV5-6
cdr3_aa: CASSLSQGAGGYTF
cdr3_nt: TGTGCCAGCAGCTTGTCGCAGGGGGCGGGTGGCTACACCTTC

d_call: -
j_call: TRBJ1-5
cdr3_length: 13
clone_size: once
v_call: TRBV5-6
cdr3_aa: CASSSELNQPQHF
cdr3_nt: TGTGCCAGCAGCTCTGAACTAAATCAGCCCCAGCATTTT

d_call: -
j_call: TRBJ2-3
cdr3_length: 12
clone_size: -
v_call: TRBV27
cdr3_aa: CASSAYPDTQYF
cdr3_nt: TGTGCCAGCAGTGCATACCCAGATACGCAGTATTTT

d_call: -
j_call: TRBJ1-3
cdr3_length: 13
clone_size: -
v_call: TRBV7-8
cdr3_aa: CASSPGGAGTIYF
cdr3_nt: TGTGCCAGCAGCCCCGGTGGGGCGGGCACCATATATTTT

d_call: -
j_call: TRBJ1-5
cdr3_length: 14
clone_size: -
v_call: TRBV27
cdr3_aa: CASSLDEIHQPQHF
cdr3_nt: TGTGCCAGCAGTTTAGATGAGATACATCAGCCCCAGCATTTT

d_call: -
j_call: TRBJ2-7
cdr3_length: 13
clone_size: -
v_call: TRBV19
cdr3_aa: CASGSYGSREQYF
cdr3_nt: TGTGCCAGTGGCAGTTACGGGAGTCGTGAGCAGTACTTC

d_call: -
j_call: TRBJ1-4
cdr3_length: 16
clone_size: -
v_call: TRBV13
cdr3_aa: CASSKRPAGSNEKLFF
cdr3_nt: TGTGCCAGCAGCAAAAGACCAGCAGGGTCTAATGAAAAACTGTTTTTT

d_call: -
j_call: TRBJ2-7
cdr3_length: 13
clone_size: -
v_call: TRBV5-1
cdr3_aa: CASSLFWAEDQYF
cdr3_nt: TGCGCCAGCAGCTTGTTTTGGGCGGAAGACCAGTACTTC

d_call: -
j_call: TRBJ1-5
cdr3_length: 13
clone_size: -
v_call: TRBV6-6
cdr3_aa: CASSYQGNQPQHF
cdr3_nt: TGTGCCAGCAGTTACCAGGGCAATCAGCCCCAGCATTTT

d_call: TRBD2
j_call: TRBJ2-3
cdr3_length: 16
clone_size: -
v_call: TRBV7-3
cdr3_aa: CASTTGLAGGADTQYF
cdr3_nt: TGTGCCAGCACCACGGGACTAGCGGGAGGGGCAGATACGCAGTATTTT

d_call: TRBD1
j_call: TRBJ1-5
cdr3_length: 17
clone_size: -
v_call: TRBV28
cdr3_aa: CASRLLRGQGLNQPQHF
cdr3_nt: TGTGCCAGCAGACTATTGAGGGGACAGGGACTGAATCAGCCCCAGCATTTT

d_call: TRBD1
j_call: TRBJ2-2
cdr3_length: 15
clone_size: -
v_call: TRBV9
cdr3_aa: CASSAGTGNTGELFF
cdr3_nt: TGTGCCAGCAGCGCCGGGACAGGGAACACCGGGGAGCTGTTTTTT

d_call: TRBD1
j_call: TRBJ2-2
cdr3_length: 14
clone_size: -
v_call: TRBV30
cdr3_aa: CAWSWGTDGGELFF
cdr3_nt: TGTGCCTGGAGCTGGGGGACAGACGGCGGGGAGCTGTTTTTT

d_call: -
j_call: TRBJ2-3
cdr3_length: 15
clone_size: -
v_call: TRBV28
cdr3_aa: CASSLLESSTDTQYF
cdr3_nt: TGTGCCAGCAGTTTGCTAGAGTCTAGCACAGATACGCAGTATTTT

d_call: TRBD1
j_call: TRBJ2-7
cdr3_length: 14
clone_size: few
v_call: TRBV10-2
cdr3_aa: CASSETGDSYEQYF
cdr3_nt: TGCGCCAGCAGTGAGACAGGGGACTCCTACGAGCAGTACTTC

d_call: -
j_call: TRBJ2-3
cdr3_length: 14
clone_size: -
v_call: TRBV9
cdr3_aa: CASSVGGSPDTQYF
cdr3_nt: TGTGCCAGCAGCGTAGGAGGGAGCCCAGATACGCAGTATTTT